One sample yielded the 27 T cell receptor beta chains listed below, sequenced in a study of blood T cell repertoires in COVID-19. Sequenced by immunoSEQ multiplex PCR; TCRdb stores in-frame clones only, minus some. The data hold roughly 260,000 clones, with about 88% observed a single time. The sample consisted of peripheral blood. The source of these receptors is a man between 60 and 75 years old who had recovered from COVID-19.

The chain uses TRBV4-2 and TRBJ2-3, with 12 bases that match TRBD2. Germline V gene sequence: CDR1 LGHNA, CDR2 YNFKEQ. The CDR3 totals 19 residues. The V segment lost 0 bases and the J segment 5 bases; nucleotides outside the gene matches: 12. CDR3 amino acids: CASSQDLLLAGGSLDTQYF. The DNA of the CDR3 is TGTGCCAGCAGCCAAGATCTTCTTCTAGCGGGGGGGTCCCTAGATACGCAGTATTTT.

On this clone: The sample has other DNA sequences that encode this CDR3 too. This rearrangement joins TRBV6-1 to TRBJ1-5; D is perhaps TRBD1 (6 bases). Trimming stripped 2 bases from V and 1 base from J, with 6 bases between. The CDR3 length is 14 residues. Germline assignment: CDR1 MNHNS and CDR2 SASEGT. The CDR3 reads CASSEQGSNQPQHF. CDR3 nucleotides: TGTGCCAGCAGTGAACAGGGGAGCAATCAGCCCCAGCATTTT.

Of note for this clone: The DNA is omitted, as the CDR3 cannot be located on it reliably, and the CDR3 follows TCRdb's listing. The CDR3 protein is CASSLFLSGGTEAFF. This rearrangement joins TRBV7-9 to TRBJ1-1. Germline V CDR1 and CDR2: SEHNR, FQNEAQ (reference sequence). The CDR3 spans 15 amino acids, including both terminal residues.

This clone was seen just once. This chain links TRBV27 with TRBJ1-2, with TRBD1 matching over 11 bases. Trimming took 4 bases from V and 8 from J; bases not matched to a gene: 6. Germline CDR1 and CDR2: MNHEY and SMNVEV (reference sequence). CDR3 length equals 14 residues. CDR3 residues: CASSSGQGVRGYTF. CDR3 nucleotides: TGTGCCAGCAGTTCGGGACAGGGGGTACGGGGCTACACCTTC.

This chain joins TRBV29-1 and TRBJ2-5, with D perhaps matching TRBD1 (6 bases). Trimming removed 4 bases from V and 5 bases from J, with 8 bases in between. Germline V gives CDR1 SQVTM, CDR2 ANQGSEA. This CDR3 is 11 amino acids long. CDR3 loop: CSVAGAETQYF. The CDR3 nucleotides are TGCAGCGTTGCAGGGGCCGAGACCCAGTACTTC.

This clone was recorded once. V and J are TRBV25-1 and TRBJ1-3; D is unclear. Germline lookup yields CDR1 MGHDK and CDR2 SYGVNS. This CDR3 is 14 amino acids long. The V end lost 6 bases, the J end lost 0 bases, and 9 bases lay between the germline ends. The CDR3 here is CASREGSSGNTIYF. DNA of the CDR3: TGTGCCAGCAGGGAAGGTAGCTCTGGAAACACCATATATTTT.

The V and J genes are TRBV5-1 and TRBJ1-1, with D maybe TRBD1 (5 bases). The V and J ends lost 5 bases and 1 base respectively, with 9 bases between them. This CDR3 has 13 amino acids. Looked up from germline, CDR1 is SGHRS and CDR2 is YFSETQ. The CDR3 nucleotides are TGCGCCAGCAGAACAACAGGGAACACTGAAGCTTTCTTT. Its protein product is CASRTTGNTEAFF.

The V call is TRBV5-1, the J call TRBJ2-3; 7 bases are shared with TRBD1. The CDR3 sequence is 16 residues long. The trim removed 2 bases at V and 2 bases at J, leaving 8 bases unmatched. CDR1 is SGHRS, CDR2 YFSETQ, per germline. The chain's CDR3 is CASSFFGTDYTDTQYF. The CDR3 region has the DNA TGCGCCAGCAGCTTTTTTGGGACAGACTACACAGATACGCAGTATTTT.

To note about this clone: The sample holds other DNA sequences that translate to the same CDR3. V and J are TRBV5-1 and TRBJ1-6, with D tentatively TRBD1 (5 bases). CDR1 is SGHRS, CDR2 YFSETQ, per germline. The CDR3 runs 14 residues. The V end lost 2 bases, the J end lost 6 bases, and 9 bases lay between the germline ends. The CDR3 nucleotides read TGCGCCAGCAGCTTAGGTCAGGGTAATTCACCCCTCCACTTT. Amino acids: CASSLGQGNSPLHF.

The chain links TRBV9 to TRBJ1-6; TRBD1 agrees at 7 bases. The germline V gene encodes CDR1 SGDLS and CDR2 YYNGEE. Trimming cost V 0 bases and J 6 bases; bases outside gene matches: 6. The CDR3 has 16 residues. CDR3 bases: TGTGCCAGCAGCGTAGGACAGGGAGCCGCTAATTCACCCCTCCACTTT. Its translation: CASSVGQGAANSPLHF.

V is TRBV11-2 and J is TRBJ2-7; tentatively, D is TRBD1 (5 bases). The V gene lost 3 bases and the J gene lost 5 bases, with 14 bases spanning the gap. The CDR3 is 14 residues long. Germline V gene lookup returns CDR1 SGHAT and CDR2 FQNNGV. CDR3 sequence: CASSFIQVMDEQYF. The CDR3 DNA reads as TGTGCCAGCAGCTTTATACAGGTCATGGACGAGCAGTACTTC.

J is TRBJ1-1 and V is TRBV18; 10 bases are shared with TRBD1. The CDR3 is made up of 15 amino acids. The V and J ends lost 1 base and 6 bases, in that order; junction bases with no gene match: 5. The germline CDR1 and CDR2 sequences are KGHSH and LQKENI. This CDR3 is CASSPQGQGWSEAFF. CDR3 nucleotide sequence: TGTGCCAGCTCACCACAGGGACAGGGGTGGTCTGAAGCTTTCTTT.

The chain uses TRBV3-1 (or the pseudogene TRBV3-2) and TRBJ1-5, with D maybe TRBD1 (5 bases). From germline, CDR1 is LGHDT and CDR2 YNNKEL (reference sequence). CDR3 size: 20 residues. Trimming took off 4 bases at V and 4 bases at J, with 29 bases between the two ends. The CDR3 coding sequence is TGTGCCAGCAGCCCCACGGGTTGCATTCCAGGACATGGATTTAATCAGCCCCAGCATTTT. Its translation: CASSPTGCIPGHGFNQPQHF.

This chain uses TRBV5-1 with TRBJ2-1; 16 positions agree with TRBD2. The CDR3 length is 17 residues. After removal of 4 bases from V and 7 bases from J, the junction contained 8 bases not matched to a gene. CDR1 SGHRS and CDR2 YFSETQ come from the germline V gene. The CDR3: CASSRGLAGGFMNEQFF. Written as DNA, the CDR3 is TGCGCCAGCAGCCGGGGACTAGCGGGGGGGTTTATGAATGAGCAGTTCTTC. Supplemented by reference TRBV5-1 and TRBJ2-1, the full variable domain reads KAGVTQTPRYLIKTRGQQVTLSCSPISGHRSVSWYQQTPGQGLQFLFEYFSETQRNKGNFPGRFSGRQFSNSRSEMNVSTLELGDSALYLCASSRGLAGGFMNEQFFGPGTRLTVL.

The V and J genes are TRBV3-1 (or the pseudogene TRBV3-2) and TRBJ1-1; D unresolved. The CDR3 is 13 residues long. The germline CDR1 and CDR2 sequences are LGHDT and YNNKEL (reference sequence). The germline V and J ends were trimmed by 2 bases and 5 bases, with 9 bases remaining between them. CDR3 residues: CASSQSYRTEAFF. The CDR3 DNA follows: TGTGCCAGCAGCCAATCCTACCGGACTGAAGCTTTCTTT.

The chain links TRBV18 to TRBJ2-1; 10 bases agree with TRBD1. Per germline, CDR1 KGHSH and CDR2 LQKENI. This CDR3 is 15 amino acids long. V trimming: 4 bases; J trimming: 6 bases; junction bases outside the gene matches: 6. CDR3 DNA sequence: TGTGCCAGCTCACAAGGGACAGGGGTTATCAATGAGCAGTTCTTC. Encoded protein: CASSQGTGVINEQFF.

The chain's CDR3 is CASSQRVTSGGSSSYNEQFF. CDR3 coding DNA: TGTGCCAGCAGCCAAAGGGTCACTAGCGGGGGGAGTAGCTCCTACAATGAGCAGTTCTTC. The genes are TRBV4-2 and TRBJ2-1; 12 bases match TRBD2. Germline values: CDR1 LGHNA, CDR2 YNFKEQ. Trimming cost V 2 bases and J 0 bases; bases outside gene matches: 11. The CDR3 spans 20 residues.

This sequence joins TRBV2 and TRBJ1-1; a weak D match, TRBD1 (5 bases). CDR3 length equals 13 residues. Trimming left V 7 bases short and J 4 bases short, with 13 bases between. CDR1 SNHLY and CDR2 FYNNEI come from the germline V gene. This CDR3 is CASKIDRVTEAFF. The DNA for the CDR3 is TGTGCCAGCAAAATAGACAGAGTCACTGAAGCTTTCTTT.

The rearrangement links TRBV2 to TRBJ1-5; 8 bases align to TRBD1. Looked up from germline, CDR1 is SNHLY and CDR2 is FYNNEI. V was pared by 8 bases and J by 6 bases, with 12 bases of the junction left unmatched. The CDR3 covers 15 residues. The CDR3 loop reads CASVRDRTLRQPQHF. The CDR3 DNA is TGTGCCAGCGTCCGGGACAGGACTTTGCGTCAGCCCCAGCATTTT.

J is TRBJ1-1 and V is TRBV6-5; 9 bases align to TRBD1. The junction had 5 bases not matched to a gene; V was cut back by 5 bases and J by 4 bases. Germline V gene data show CDR1 as MNHEY and CDR2 as SVGAGI. This CDR3 has 14 residues. CDR3 DNA sequence: TGTGCCAGCAGTCGCGGACAGGGGAGCACTGAAGCTTTCTTT. It specifies CASSRGQGSTEAFF.

This chain links TRBV6-5 with TRBJ1-2; possible D gene TRBD1, 5 bases. This CDR3 comprises 15 residues. The germline gives CDR1 MNHEY, CDR2 SVGAGI. V dropped 2 bases and J dropped 0 bases, with 10 bases sitting between them. The CDR3 loop is CASSYGRGANYGYTF. For the CDR3, the DNA is TGTGCCAGCAGTTACGGGCGGGGCGCTAACTATGGCTACACCTTC.

V gene TRBV5-1 combines with J gene TRBJ2-7, with 9 nucleotides matching TRBD1. V was clipped by 5 bases and J by 4 bases; unmatched bases: 7. Per germline, CDR1 SGHRS and CDR2 YFSETQ. The CDR3 has 14 amino acids. Here the CDR3 reads CASSNRDREYEQYF. CDR3 nucleotides: TGCGCCAGCAGTAACCGGGACAGGGAATACGAGCAGTACTTC. Complete variable domain (other parts from reference TRBV5-1 and TRBJ2-7): KAGVTQTPRYLIKTRGQQVTLSCSPISGHRSVSWYQQTPGQGLQFLFEYFSETQRNKGNFPGRFSGRQFSNSRSEMNVSTLELGDSALYLCASSNRDREYEQYFGPGTRLTVT.

The chain employs TRBV5-1 and TRBJ2-5; 9 bases line up with TRBD1. Germline trimming cut 2 bases from V and 3 bases from J; bases unmatched to any gene: 8. Germline loops: CDR1 SGHRS, CDR2 YFSETQ. The CDR3 length is 16 residues. The DNA for the CDR3 is TGCGCCAGCAGCTTTTCACAGGGGGCAGCGAAAGAGACCCAGTACTTC. Amino acids: CASSFSQGAAKETQYF. The full variable domain, completed using reference TRBV5-1 and TRBJ2-5, is KAGVTQTPRYLIKTRGQQVTLSCSPISGHRSVSWYQQTPGQGLQFLFEYFSETQRNKGNFPGRFSGRQFSNSRSEMNVSTLELGDSALYLCASSFSQGAAKETQYFGPGTRLLVL.

The CDR3 reads CASSPGEGTNYEQYF. The CDR3 DNA follows: TGTGCCAGCTCTCCTGGGGAGGGAACGAACTACGAGCAGTACTTC. This rearrangement joins TRBV18 to TRBJ2-7; 7 bases align to TRBD2. The germline V gene encodes CDR1 KGHSH and CDR2 LQKENI. This CDR3 contains 15 residues. The J segment lost 3 bases and the V segment lost 6 bases, leaving 11 bases of the junction unmatched.

The V gene is TRBV5-1, the J gene TRBJ1-2, with a weak D call TRBD1 (6 bases). Germline CDR1 SGHRS, CDR2 YFSETQ. V was shortened by 0 bases and J by 0 bases, with 9 bases between the two germline ends. The CDR3 covers 15 residues. CDR3: CASSLEWTANYGYTF. The CDR3 bases are TGCGCCAGCAGCTTGGAGTGGACAGCTAACTATGGCTACACCTTC.

The chain couples TRBV27 to TRBJ2-7; TRBD1 matches 9 bases. Trimming removed 4 bases from V and 6 bases from J; junction bases left unmatched: 10. The CDR3 is made up of 15 amino acids. Germline V gene data show CDR1 as MNHEY and CDR2 as SMNVEV (reference sequence). The DNA of the CDR3 is TGTGCCAGCAGTTACCTCGGGACAGGGATCTCCGAGCAGTACTTC. It yields the protein CASSYLGTGISEQYF.

V is TRBV10-3 and J is TRBJ1-2, with a possible D match to TRBD1 (5 bases). From germline, CDR1 is ENHRY and CDR2 SYGVKD. Trimming left V 4 bases short and J 3 bases short, with 9 bases between. The CDR3 length is 13 residues. The CDR3 protein is CAISVGEDYGYTF. The CDR3 nucleotides are TGTGCCATCAGTGTGGGGGAGGACTATGGCTACACCTTC.